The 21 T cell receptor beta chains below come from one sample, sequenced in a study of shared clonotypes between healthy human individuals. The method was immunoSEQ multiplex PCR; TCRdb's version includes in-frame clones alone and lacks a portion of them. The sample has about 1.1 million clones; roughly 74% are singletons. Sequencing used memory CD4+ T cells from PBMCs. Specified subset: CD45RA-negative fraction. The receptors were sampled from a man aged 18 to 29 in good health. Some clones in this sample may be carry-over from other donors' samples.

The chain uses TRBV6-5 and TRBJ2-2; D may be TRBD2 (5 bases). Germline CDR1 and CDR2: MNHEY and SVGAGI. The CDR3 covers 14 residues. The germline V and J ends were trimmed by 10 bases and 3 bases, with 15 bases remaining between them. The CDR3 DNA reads TGTGCCATCAAGACCCGTAGCGACACCGGGGAGCTGTTTTTT. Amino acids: CAIKTRSDTGELFF.

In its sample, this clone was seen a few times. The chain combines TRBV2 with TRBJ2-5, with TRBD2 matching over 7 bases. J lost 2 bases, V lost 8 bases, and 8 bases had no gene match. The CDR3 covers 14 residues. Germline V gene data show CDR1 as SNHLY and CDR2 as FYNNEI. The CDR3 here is CASPGASGQETQYF. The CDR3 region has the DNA TGTGCCAGCCCTGGGGCTAGCGGACAAGAGACCCAGTACTTC.

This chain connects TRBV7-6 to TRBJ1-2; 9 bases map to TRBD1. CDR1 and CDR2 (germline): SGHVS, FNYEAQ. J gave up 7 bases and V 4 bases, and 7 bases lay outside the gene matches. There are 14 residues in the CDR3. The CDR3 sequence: CASSSQQGAGGYTF. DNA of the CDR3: TGTGCCAGCAGCTCCCAACAGGGGGCAGGTGGCTACACCTTC.

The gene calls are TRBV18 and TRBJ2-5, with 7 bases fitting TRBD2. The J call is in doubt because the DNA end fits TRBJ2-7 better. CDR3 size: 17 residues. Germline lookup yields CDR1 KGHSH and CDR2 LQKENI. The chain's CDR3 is CASSPGGGGDSSYEQYF. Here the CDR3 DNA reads TGTGCCAGCTCACCAGGTGGGGGGGGAGACTCCTCCTACGAGCAGTACTTC.

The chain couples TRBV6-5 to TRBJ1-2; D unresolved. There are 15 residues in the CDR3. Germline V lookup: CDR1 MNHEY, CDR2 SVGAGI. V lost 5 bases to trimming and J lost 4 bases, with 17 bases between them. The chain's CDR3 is CASSRTASEPYGYTF. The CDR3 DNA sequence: TGTGCCAGCAGTCGAACAGCCTCTGAGCCCTATGGCTACACCTTC.

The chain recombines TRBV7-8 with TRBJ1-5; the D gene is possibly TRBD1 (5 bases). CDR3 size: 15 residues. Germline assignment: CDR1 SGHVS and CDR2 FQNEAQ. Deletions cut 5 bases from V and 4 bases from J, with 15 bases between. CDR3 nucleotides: TGTGCCAGCAGCGATTCCAGGGTATGGAATCAGCCCCAGCATTTT. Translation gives CASSDSRVWNQPQHF.

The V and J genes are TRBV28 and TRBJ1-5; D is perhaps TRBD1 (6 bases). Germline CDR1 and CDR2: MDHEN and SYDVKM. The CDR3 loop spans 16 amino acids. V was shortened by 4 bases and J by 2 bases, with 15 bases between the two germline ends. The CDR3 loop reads CASSSSGGRGNQPQHF. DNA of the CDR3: TGTGCCAGCAGTTCTTCTGGGGGCAGAGGCAATCAGCCCCAGCATTTT.

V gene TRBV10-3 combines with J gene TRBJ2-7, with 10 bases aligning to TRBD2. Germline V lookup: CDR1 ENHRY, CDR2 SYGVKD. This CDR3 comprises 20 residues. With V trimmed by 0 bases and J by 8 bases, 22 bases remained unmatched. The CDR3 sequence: CAISESSGGLAASSSVKQYF. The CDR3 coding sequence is TGTGCCATCAGTGAGTCGAGCGGCGGACTAGCGGCCAGCTCGAGTGTAAAGCAGTACTTC.

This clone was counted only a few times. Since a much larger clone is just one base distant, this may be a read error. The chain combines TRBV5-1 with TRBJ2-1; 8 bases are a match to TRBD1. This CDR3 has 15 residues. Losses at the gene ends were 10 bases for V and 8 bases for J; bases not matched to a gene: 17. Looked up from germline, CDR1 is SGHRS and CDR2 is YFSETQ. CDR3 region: CAGTPRTGMSYEQFF. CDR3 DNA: TGCGCCGGCACCCCGAGGACAGGGATGTCCTATGAGCAGTTCTTC.

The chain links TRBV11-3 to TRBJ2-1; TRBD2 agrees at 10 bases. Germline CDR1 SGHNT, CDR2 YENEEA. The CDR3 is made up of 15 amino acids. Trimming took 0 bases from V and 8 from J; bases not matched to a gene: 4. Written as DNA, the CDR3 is TGTGCCAGCAGCTTAGAAGGACTAGCGGAGGATGAGCAGTTCTTC. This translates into CASSLEGLAEDEQFF.

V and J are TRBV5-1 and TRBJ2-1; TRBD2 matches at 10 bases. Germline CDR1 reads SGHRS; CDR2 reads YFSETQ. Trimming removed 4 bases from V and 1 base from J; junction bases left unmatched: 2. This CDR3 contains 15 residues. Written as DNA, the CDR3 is TGCGCCAGCAGCATGACTAGCGGGTCCTACAATGAGCAGTTCTTC. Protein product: CASSMTSGSYNEQFF.

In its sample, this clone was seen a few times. Written as DNA, the CDR3 is TGTGCCAGCAGCTTGACAGGGGGAAGGGCGAACACCGGGGAGCTGTTTTTT. Translating it yields CASSLTGGRANTGELFF. This sequence joins TRBV11-2 and TRBJ2-2; TRBD1 matches 9 bases. The CDR3 sequence is 17 residues long. Trimming removed 3 bases from V and 0 bases from J; junction bases left unmatched: 5. CDR1 and CDR2 (germline): SGHAT, FQNNGV.

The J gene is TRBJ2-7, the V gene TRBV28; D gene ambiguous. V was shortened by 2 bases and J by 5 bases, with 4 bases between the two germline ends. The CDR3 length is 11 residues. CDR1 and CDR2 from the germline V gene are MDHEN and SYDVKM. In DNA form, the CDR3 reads TGTGCCAGCAGTTTAGCAGACGAGCAGTACTTC. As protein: CASSLADEQYF.

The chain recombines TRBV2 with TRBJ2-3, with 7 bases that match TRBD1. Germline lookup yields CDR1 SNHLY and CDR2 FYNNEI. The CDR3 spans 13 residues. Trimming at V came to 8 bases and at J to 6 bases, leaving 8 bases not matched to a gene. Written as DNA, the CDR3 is TGTGCCAGCTGCCGGGACAGAGGGGATACGCAGTATTTT. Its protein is CASCRDRGDTQYF.

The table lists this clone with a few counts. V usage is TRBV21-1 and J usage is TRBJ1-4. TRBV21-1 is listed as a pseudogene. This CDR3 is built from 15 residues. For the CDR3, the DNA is TGTGCCAGCAGCAAAGAGGGGGAGGGTGGTGAAAAACTGTTTTTT. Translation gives CASSKEGEGGEKLFF.

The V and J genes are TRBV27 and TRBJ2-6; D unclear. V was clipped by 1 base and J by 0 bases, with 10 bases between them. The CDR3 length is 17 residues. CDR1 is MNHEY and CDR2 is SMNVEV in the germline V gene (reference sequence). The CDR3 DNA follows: TGTGCCAGCAGTTTATACAGCCTTAGCTCTGGGGCCAACGTCCTGACTTTC. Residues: CASSLYSLSSGANVLTF.

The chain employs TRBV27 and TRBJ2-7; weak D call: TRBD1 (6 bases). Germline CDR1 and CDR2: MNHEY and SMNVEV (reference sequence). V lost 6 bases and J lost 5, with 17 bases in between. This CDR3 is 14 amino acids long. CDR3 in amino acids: CASSPLWDTNEQYF. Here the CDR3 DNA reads TGTGCCAGCAGCCCTTTATGGGACACCAACGAGCAGTACTTC.

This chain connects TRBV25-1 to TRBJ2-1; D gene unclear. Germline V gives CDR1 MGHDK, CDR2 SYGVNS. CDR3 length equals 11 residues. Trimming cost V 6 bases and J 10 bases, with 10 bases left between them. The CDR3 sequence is CASRLRWEQFF. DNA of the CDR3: TGTGCCAGCAGACTGAGGTGGGAGCAGTTCTTC.

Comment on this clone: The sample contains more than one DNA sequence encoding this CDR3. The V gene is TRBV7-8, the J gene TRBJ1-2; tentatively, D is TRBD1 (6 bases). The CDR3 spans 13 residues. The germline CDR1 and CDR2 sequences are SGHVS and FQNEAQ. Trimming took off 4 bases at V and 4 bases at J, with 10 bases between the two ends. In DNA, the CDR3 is TGTGCCAGCAGCTCCGACAGGCTCTATGGCTACACCTTC. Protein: CASSSDRLYGYTF.

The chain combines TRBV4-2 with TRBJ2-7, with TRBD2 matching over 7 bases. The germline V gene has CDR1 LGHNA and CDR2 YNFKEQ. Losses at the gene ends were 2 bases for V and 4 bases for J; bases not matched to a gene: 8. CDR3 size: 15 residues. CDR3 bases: TGTGCCAGCAGCCAATCGTCGCGGGAGCCTTACGAGCAGTACTTC. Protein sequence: CASSQSSREPYEQYF.

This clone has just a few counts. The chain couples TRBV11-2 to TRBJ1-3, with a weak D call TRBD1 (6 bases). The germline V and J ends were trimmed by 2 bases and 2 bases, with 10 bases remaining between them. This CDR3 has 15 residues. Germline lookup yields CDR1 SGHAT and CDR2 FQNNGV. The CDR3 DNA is TGTGCCAGCAGCTTACCCAGGGGTACTGGAAACACCATATATTTT. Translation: CASSLPRGTGNTIYF.